This is a list of T cell receptor beta chains from one sample in a study of blood T cell repertoires in COVID-19. Sequencing was performed with immunoSEQ multiplex PCR; in TCRdb, only in-frame clones are kept and a portion is missing. The table lists around 190,000 clones, roughly 82% of them singletons. The sequenced sample was PBMCs or T cells enriched from blood (not recorded which). Source of these receptors: a man aged 40-50 years with acute COVID-19. Each CDR3 is given with its conserved first and last residue. A D gene is named only where the DNA matches it firmly.

d_call v_call cdr3_aa
NA TRBV29-1 CSVGRGVREQYF
NA TRBV15 CATSTHSNQPQHF
TRBD1 TRBV19 CASSRTGGFQPQHF
TRBD1 TRBV7-2 CASSLDRGLSYEQYF
TRBD2 TRBV19 CASSARTSGNPYNEQFF
TRBD1 TRBV13 CASSTAWTGSGNTIYF
TRBD1 TRBV5-5 CASSLTGGDQAQYF
NA TRBV30 CAWSEGIYGYTF
NA TRBV6-2/TRBV6-3 CASSRTVNEQYF
TRBD1 TRBV7-2 CASSPPPGTVTNYGYTF
NA TRBV6-2/TRBV6-3 CASSQPTGIETQYF
NA TRBV15 CATSSVGPPAEQFF
NA TRBV11-2 CASSRSGTQFGNEQFF